One and the same sample provided the 26 T cell receptor beta chains below, sequenced in a study of STAT5B mutations in CD4+ large granular lymphocyte leukemia. Sequencing was performed with immunoSEQ multiplex PCR; in TCRdb, only in-frame clones are kept and a portion is missing. This sample has more than 30,000 clones, with approximately 90% found just once. The sequencing input was CD4+ T cells from blood buffy coats. Every receptor here comes from a human donor in good health.

This clone was detected only once. This chain joins TRBV6-6 and TRBJ2-2; no definite D call. V shed 10 bases and J shed 7 bases, with 10 bases lying between them. Germline V lookup: CDR1 MNHNY, CDR2 SVGAGI (reference sequence). There are 11 residues in the CDR3. CDR3 in DNA: TGTGCCACCGCGGCAATCGGGGAGCTGTTTTTT. This translates into CATAAIGELFF.

This clone was detected once. This CDR3 is CASSLRKASGNTIYF. CDR3 nucleotides: TGTGCCAGCAGTTTAAGAAAAGCTTCTGGAAACACCATATATTTT. The chain combines TRBV28 with TRBJ1-3; D gene ambiguous. The V gene's germline CDR1 is MDHEN and CDR2 SYDVKM. The CDR3 runs 15 residues. Trimming shortened V by 2 bases and J by 1 base, and 9 bases separated the two germline ends. Filled out from reference TRBV28 and TRBJ1-3, the complete variable domain reads DVKVTQSSRYLVKRTGEKVFLECVQDMDHENMFWYRQDPGLGLRLIYFSYDVKMKEKGDIPEGYSVSREKKERFSLILESASTNQTSMYLCASSLRKASGNTIYFGEGSWLTVV.

This chain connects TRBV4-1 to TRBJ1-4; D is ambiguous. The CDR3 has 15 residues. The germline V gene encodes CDR1 MGHRA and CDR2 YSYEKL. V gave up 0 bases and J gave up 8 bases, with 13 bases separating them. CDR3 sequence: CASSQDGAGREKLFF. CDR3 bases: TGCGCCAGCAGCCAAGATGGAGCCGGGAGGGAAAAACTGTTTTTT.

This CDR3 reads CSVGVRGAAGELFF. The CDR3 DNA reads as TGCAGCGTTGGGGTCCGGGGGGCCGCCGGGGAGCTGTTTTTT. The V gene is TRBV29-1, the J gene TRBJ2-2, with D possibly being TRBD2 (7 bases). Germline V gives CDR1 SQVTM, CDR2 ANQGSEA. This CDR3 comprises 14 residues. V dropped 4 bases and J dropped 6 bases, with 15 bases sitting between them.

This chain connects TRBV12-5 to TRBJ1-4, with a possible D match to TRBD1 (5 bases). Trimming pared 0 bases from V and 7 bases from J, leaving 15 bases between. This CDR3 spans 16 amino acids. CDR1 is LGHNT and CDR2 is FRNRAP in the germline V gene. CDR3 protein: CASGLVGAPDFEKLFF. CDR3 DNA: TGTGCTAGTGGTTTGGTAGGGGCCCCGGACTTTGAAAAACTGTTTTTT.

J is TRBJ2-2 and V is TRBV27, with no clear D. Per germline, CDR1 MNHEY and CDR2 SMNVEV (reference sequence). The CDR3 contains 13 residues. V was shortened by 6 bases and J by 7 bases, with 12 bases between the two germline ends. Here the CDR3 DNA reads TGTGCCAGCAGCGACCGTGGGGTCGGGGAGCTGTTTTTT. Its translation is CASSDRGVGELFF.

The chain combines TRBV7-9 with TRBJ2-1; 12 nucleotides line up with TRBD1. Per the germline V gene, CDR1 is SEHNR and CDR2 is FQNEAQ (reference sequence). CDR3 length: 16 residues. Trimming removed 3 bases from V and 6 bases from J; junction bases left unmatched: 6. This CDR3 reads CASSLSGTGGLNEQFF. CDR3 bases: TGTGCCAGCAGCTTGTCCGGGACAGGGGGCCTCAATGAGCAGTTCTTC.

This clone was recorded only once. The V and J genes are TRBV7-3 and TRBJ2-2; 9 bases are shared with TRBD2. Germline CDR1 and CDR2: SGHTA and FQGTGA. The CDR3 runs 15 residues. V shed 8 bases, J shed 4 bases, and the junction held 8 bases outside the gene matches. CDR3 residues: CASGRAGGVTGELFF. The CDR3 DNA is TGTGCCAGCGGTCGGGCGGGAGGGGTCACCGGGGAGCTGTTTTTT.

This chain links TRBV14 with TRBJ2-7; 12 nucleotides match TRBD2. The trim removed 2 bases at V and 7 bases at J, leaving 6 bases unmatched. CDR1 SGHDN and CDR2 FVKESK come from the germline V gene. This CDR3 comprises 15 residues. Here the CDR3 DNA reads TGTGCCAGCAGCCAATGGCTAGCGGGGGGGCAAGAGCAGTACTTC. It codes for CASSQWLAGGQEQYF.

CDR3 amino acids: CASSAGRSHREQYF. CDR3 DNA sequence: TGTGCCAGTAGTGCCGGCAGGAGCCACAGGGAGCAGTACTTC. The chain recombines TRBV19 with TRBJ2-7, with D tentatively TRBD1 (5 bases). This CDR3 is 14 amino acids long. Trimming left V 5 bases short and J 7 bases short, with 18 bases between. CDR1 and CDR2 (germline): LNHDA, SQIVND (reference sequence).

The chain has TRBV28 and TRBJ2-1, with D maybe TRBD2 (6 bases). In germline, CDR1 is MDHEN, CDR2 SYDVKM. The CDR3 runs 17 residues. The V gene lost 3 bases and the J gene lost 5 bases, with 20 bases spanning the gap. CDR3 loop: CASSLSFLAKRHNEQFF. The CDR3 region has the DNA TGTGCCAGCAGTTTGTCCTTCCTAGCGAAGAGACACAATGAGCAGTTCTTC. Full variable domain (remainder filled in from reference TRBV28 and TRBJ2-1): DVKVTQSSRYLVKRTGEKVFLECVQDMDHENMFWYRQDPGLGLRLIYFSYDVKMKEKGDIPEGYSVSREKKERFSLILESASTNQTSMYLCASSLSFLAKRHNEQFFGPGTRLTVL.

This chain links TRBV27 with TRBJ2-7; D perhaps matches TRBD1 (5 bases). The CDR3 is made up of 14 amino acids. Between the trimmed V and J ends, which lost 6 bases and 2 bases, there was a span of 14 bases. CDR1 MNHEY and CDR2 SMNVEV come from the germline V gene (reference sequence). The CDR3 sequence: CASRVSIRAYEQYF. The DNA of the CDR3 is TGTGCCAGCAGAGTTTCGATCAGGGCCTACGAGCAGTACTTC.

This chain uses TRBV7-2 with TRBJ1-5; D unresolved. This CDR3 region has 14 residues. From germline, CDR1 is SGHTA and CDR2 FQGNSA. V was cut by 4 bases and J by 9 bases, with 16 bases left in between. The CDR3 sequence is CASSSSRSPTPQHF. In DNA, the CDR3 is TGTGCCAGCAGCTCCTCGAGGAGCCCTACGCCCCAGCATTTT.

In its sample, this clone was seen once. The chain joins TRBV29-1 to TRBJ1-4, with D possibly TRBD1 on 5 matching bases. Per germline, CDR1 SQVTM and CDR2 ANQGSEA. Trimming pared 6 bases from V and 0 bases from J, leaving 8 bases between. The CDR3 loop spans 13 amino acids. Here the CDR3 reads CSVVTATNEKLFF. CDR3 coding DNA: TGCAGCGTGGTGACAGCAACTAATGAAAAACTGTTTTTT. Drawing the rest from reference TRBV29-1 and TRBJ1-4, the complete variable domain is SAVISQKPSRDICQRGTSLTIQCQVDSQVTMMFWYRQQPGQSLTLIATANQGSEATYESGFVIDKFPISRPNLTFSTLTVSNMSPEDSSIYLCSVVTATNEKLFFGSGTQLSVL.

V usage is TRBV5-6 and J usage is TRBJ2-3, with D possibly matching TRBD2 (6 bases). The CDR3 loop spans 15 amino acids. Germline-derived CDR1 and CDR2 are SGHDT and YYEEEE. The V end lost 0 bases, the J end lost 3 bases, and 11 bases lay between the germline ends. The CDR3 loop is CASSLVLGGTDTQYF. The CDR3 bases are TGTGCCAGCAGCTTGGTATTGGGGGGAACAGATACGCAGTATTTT.

The chain is built from TRBV7-3 and TRBJ2-7, with D possibly being TRBD2 (6 bases). CDR3 length equals 12 residues. Germline CDR1 reads SGHTA; CDR2 reads FQGTGA. V lost 4 bases and J lost 6, with 10 bases in between. DNA for the CDR3: TGTGCCAGCAGCTCCGGAGGGATCGAGCAGTACTTC. Protein sequence: CASSSGGIEQYF.

The count of this clone is one. The gene calls are TRBV7-9 and TRBJ1-1; D is uncertain. The CDR3 contains 14 residues. V lost 7 bases to trimming and J lost 1 base, with 13 bases between them. Germline V gene data show CDR1 as SEHNR and CDR2 as FQNEAQ (reference sequence). The CDR3 sequence: CASKAQMANTEAFF. The CDR3 DNA is TGTGCCAGCAAGGCACAAATGGCGAACACTGAAGCTTTCTTT.

The CDR3 loop is CASSYPGGLNTDTQYF. CDR3 bases: TGTGCCAGCAGTTACCCCGGGGGGCTAAACACAGATACGCAGTATTTT. The V call is TRBV6-5, the J call TRBJ2-3, with D tentatively TRBD2 (7 bases). The CDR3 sequence is 16 residues long. Germline V CDR1 and CDR2: MNHEY, SVGAGI. V lost 2 bases, J lost 2 bases, and 14 bases lay in between.

This clone showed up just a few times. The chain carries TRBV2 and TRBJ1-5, with D tentatively TRBD1 (5 bases). The CDR3 sequence is 14 residues long. Germline V gene sequence: CDR1 SNHLY, CDR2 FYNNEI. V was shortened by 7 bases and J by 4 bases, with 14 bases between the two germline ends. CDR3 sequence: CASKVDTGNQPQHF. As DNA, the CDR3 is TGTGCCAGCAAGGTGGACACGGGGAATCAGCCCCAGCATTTT.

This clone was seen a few times. CDR3 sequence reads: CASSQDRATESSYGYTF. The CDR3 region has the DNA TGCGCCAGCAGCCAAGATAGAGCTACAGAATCCTCCTATGGCTACACCTTC. The chain uses TRBV4-1 and TRBJ1-2; D unclear. Trimming removed 0 bases at V and 4 bases at J, with 18 bases between. CDR1 is MGHRA, CDR2 YSYEKL, per germline. CDR3 size: 17 residues.

V and J are TRBV5-1 and TRBJ2-3; D is possibly TRBD1 (5 bases). The CDR3 contains 15 residues. V gave up 5 bases and J gave up 4 bases, with 17 bases separating them. Germline V lookup: CDR1 SGHRS, CDR2 YFSETQ. CDR3 DNA: TGCGCCAGCAGTCCCAGGGATATTTTTCCAGATACGCAGTATTTT. It translates to CASSPRDIFPDTQYF.

The gene calls are TRBV14 and TRBJ1-5; unclear D gene. V lost 3 bases and J 0 bases, leaving 21 bases between the germline ends. CDR1 is SGHDN, CDR2 FVKESK, per germline. The CDR3 length is 19 residues. The CDR3 here is CASSHIKGLQTYSNQPQHF. The CDR3 bases are TGTGCCAGCAGCCATATAAAGGGTTTACAGACTTATAGCAATCAGCCCCAGCATTTT. The full variable domain, completed using reference TRBV14 and TRBJ1-5, is EAGVTQFPSHSVIEKGQTVTLRCDPISGHDNLYWYRRVMGKEIKFLLHFVKESKQDESGMPNNRFLAERTGGTYSTLKVQPAELEDSGVYFCASSHIKGLQTYSNQPQHFGDGTRLSIL.

This clone was counted only a few times. This chain connects TRBV6-5 to TRBJ1-1; D gene ambiguous. The CDR3 has 13 amino acids. From germline, CDR1 is MNHEY and CDR2 SVGAGI. V was shortened by 6 bases and J by 3 bases, with 11 bases between the two germline ends. The CDR3 sequence: CASSPQVDTEAFF. CDR3 nucleotides: TGTGCCAGCAGCCCCCAGGTGGACACTGAAGCTTTCTTT.

The chain links TRBV15 to TRBJ2-2; 10 bases fit TRBD2. Trimming cost V 7 bases and J 6 bases; bases outside gene matches: 11. Germline values: CDR1 LNHNV, CDR2 YYDKDF (reference sequence). There are 16 residues in the CDR3. The CDR3 bases are TGTGCCACCACGAAGCGGGAGGGAATTAAGGCCGGGGAGCTGTTTTTT. Its protein is CATTKREGIKAGELFF.

The chain uses TRBV21-1 and TRBJ2-7; the table's D gene call, TRBD1, was not cross checked with the DNA. TRBV21-1 is given as a pseudogene. The length of the CDR3 is 12 residues. CDR3 sequence (DNA): TGTGCCAGCAGCCCCCACAGGGGCGAGCAGTACTTC. This codes for CASSPHRGEQYF.

CDR3 nucleotide sequence: TGCGCCAGCAGCGGGGGGGCAGTGAACACTGAAGCTTTCTTT. It translates to CASSGGAVNTEAFF. The rearrangement links TRBV5-1 to TRBJ1-1; possible D gene TRBD1, 6 bases. The CDR3 has 14 amino acids. Germline CDR1 reads SGHRS; CDR2 reads YFSETQ. The V end was cut by 4 bases, the J end by 0 bases, with 10 bases between.